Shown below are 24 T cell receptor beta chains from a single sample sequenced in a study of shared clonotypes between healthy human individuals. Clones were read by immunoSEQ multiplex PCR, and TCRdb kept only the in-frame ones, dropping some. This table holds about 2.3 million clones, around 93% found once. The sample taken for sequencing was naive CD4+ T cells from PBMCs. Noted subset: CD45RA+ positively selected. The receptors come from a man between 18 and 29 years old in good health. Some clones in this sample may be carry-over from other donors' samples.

This chain's CDR3 is CASSPNAYEQYF. CDR3 sequence (DNA): TGTGCCAGCAGCCCCAATGCCTACGAGCAGTACTTC. This chain joins TRBV14 and TRBJ2-7, with D hard to call. CDR1 and CDR2 (germline): SGHDN, FVKESK. V dropped 4 bases and J dropped 2 bases, with 6 bases sitting between them. The CDR3 has 12 residues.

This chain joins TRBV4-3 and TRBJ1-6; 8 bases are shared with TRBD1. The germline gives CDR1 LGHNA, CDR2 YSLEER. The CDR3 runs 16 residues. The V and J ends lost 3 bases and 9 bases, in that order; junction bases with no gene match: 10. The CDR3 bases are TGCGCCAGCAGCCATGGAGGGACAGGAAATTTTTCACCCCTCCACTTT. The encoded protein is CASSHGGTGNFSPLHF.

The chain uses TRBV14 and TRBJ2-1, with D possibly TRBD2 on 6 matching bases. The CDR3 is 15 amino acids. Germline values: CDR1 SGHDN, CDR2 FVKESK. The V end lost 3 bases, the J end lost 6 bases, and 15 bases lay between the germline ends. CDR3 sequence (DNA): TGTGCCAGCAGCCATCTTTGGCGGGGACGCAATGAGCAGTTCTTC. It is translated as CASSHLWRGRNEQFF.

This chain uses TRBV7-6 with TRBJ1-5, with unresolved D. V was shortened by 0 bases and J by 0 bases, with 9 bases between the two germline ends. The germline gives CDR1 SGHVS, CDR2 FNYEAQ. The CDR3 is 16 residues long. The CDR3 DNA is TGTGCCAGCAGCTTAGCTGCGGGCTATAGCAATCAGCCCCAGCATTTT. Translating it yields CASSLAAGYSNQPQHF.

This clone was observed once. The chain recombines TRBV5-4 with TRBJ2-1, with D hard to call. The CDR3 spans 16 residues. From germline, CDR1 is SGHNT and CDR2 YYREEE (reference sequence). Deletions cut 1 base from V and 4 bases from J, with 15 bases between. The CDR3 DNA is TGTGCCAGCAGCTTGTTTGCCTCCACCCAGTACAATGAGCAGTTCTTC. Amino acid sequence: CASSLFASTQYNEQFF. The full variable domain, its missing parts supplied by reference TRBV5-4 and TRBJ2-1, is ETGVTQSPTHLIKTRGQQVTLRCSSQSGHNTVSWYQQALGQGPQFIFQYYREEENGRGNFPPRFSGLQFPNYSSELNVNALELDDSALYLCASSLFASTQYNEQFFGPGTRLTVL.

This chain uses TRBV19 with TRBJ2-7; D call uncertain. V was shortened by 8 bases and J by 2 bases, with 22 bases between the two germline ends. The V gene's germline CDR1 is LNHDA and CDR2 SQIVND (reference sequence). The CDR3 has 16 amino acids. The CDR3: CASSQLTRTSTYEQYF. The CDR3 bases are TGTGCCAGTTCCCAGCTCACACGTACCTCAACCTACGAGCAGTACTTC.

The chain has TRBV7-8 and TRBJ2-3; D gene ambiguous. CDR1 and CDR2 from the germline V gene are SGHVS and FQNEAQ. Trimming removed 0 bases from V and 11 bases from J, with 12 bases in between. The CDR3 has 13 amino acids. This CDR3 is CASSLADVYGQYF. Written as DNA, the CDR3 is TGTGCCAGCAGCTTAGCGGACGTATACGGGCAGTATTTT.

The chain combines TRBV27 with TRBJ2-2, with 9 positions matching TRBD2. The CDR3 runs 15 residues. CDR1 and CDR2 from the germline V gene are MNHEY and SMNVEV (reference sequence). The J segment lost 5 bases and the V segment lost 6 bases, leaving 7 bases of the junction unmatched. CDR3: CASSWASGITGELFF. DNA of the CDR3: TGTGCCAGCAGCTGGGCTAGCGGGATAACCGGGGAGCTGTTTTTT.

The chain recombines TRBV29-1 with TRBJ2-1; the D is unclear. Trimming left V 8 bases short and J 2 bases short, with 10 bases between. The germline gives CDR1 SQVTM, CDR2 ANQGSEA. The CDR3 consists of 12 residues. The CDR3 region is CSIIEAYNEQFF. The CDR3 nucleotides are TGCAGCATCATAGAGGCCTACAATGAGCAGTTCTTC.

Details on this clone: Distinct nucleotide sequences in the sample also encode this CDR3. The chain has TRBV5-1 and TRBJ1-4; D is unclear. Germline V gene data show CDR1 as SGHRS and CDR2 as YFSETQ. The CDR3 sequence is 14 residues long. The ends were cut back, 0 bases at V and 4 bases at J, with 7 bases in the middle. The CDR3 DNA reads TGCGCCAGCAGCTTGGAGGGAAATAATGAAAAACTGTTTTTT. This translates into CASSLEGNNEKLFF.

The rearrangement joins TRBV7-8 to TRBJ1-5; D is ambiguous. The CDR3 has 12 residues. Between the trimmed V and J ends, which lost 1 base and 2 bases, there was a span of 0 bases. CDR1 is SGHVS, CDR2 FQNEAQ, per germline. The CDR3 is CASSLGNQPQHF. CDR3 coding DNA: TGTGCCAGCAGCTTAGGCAATCAGCCCCAGCATTTT.

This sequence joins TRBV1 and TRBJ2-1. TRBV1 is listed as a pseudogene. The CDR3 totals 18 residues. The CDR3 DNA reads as TGCACCAGCAGCCTTAAGCCGAAGGCCGCGTTCACCTACAATGAGCAGTTCTTC. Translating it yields CTSSLKPKAAFTYNEQFF.

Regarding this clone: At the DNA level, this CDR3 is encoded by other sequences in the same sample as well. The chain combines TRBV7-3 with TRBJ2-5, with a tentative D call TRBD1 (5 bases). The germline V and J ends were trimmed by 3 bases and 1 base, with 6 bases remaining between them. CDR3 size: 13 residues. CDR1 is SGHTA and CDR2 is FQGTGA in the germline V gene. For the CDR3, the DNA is TGTGCCAGCAGCTTTGGGGCCCAAGAGACCCAGTACTTC. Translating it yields CASSFGAQETQYF.

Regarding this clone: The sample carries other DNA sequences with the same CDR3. In DNA form, the CDR3 reads TGCGCCAGCAGCTTGGATGCCGGTAATCAGCCCCAGCATTTT. The encoded protein is CASSLDAGNQPQHF. The chain joins TRBV5-1 to TRBJ1-5; no reliable D call. V was clipped by 0 bases and J by 4 bases, with 8 bases between them. The germline CDR1 and CDR2 sequences are SGHRS and YFSETQ. CDR3 size: 14 residues.

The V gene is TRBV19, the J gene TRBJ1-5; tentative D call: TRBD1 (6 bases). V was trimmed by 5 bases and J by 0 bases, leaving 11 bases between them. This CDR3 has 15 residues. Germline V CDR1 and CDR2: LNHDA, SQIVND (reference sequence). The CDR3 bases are TGTGCCAGTAGTTATACAGGGTTTAGCAATCAGCCCCAGCATTTT. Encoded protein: CASSYTGFSNQPQHF.

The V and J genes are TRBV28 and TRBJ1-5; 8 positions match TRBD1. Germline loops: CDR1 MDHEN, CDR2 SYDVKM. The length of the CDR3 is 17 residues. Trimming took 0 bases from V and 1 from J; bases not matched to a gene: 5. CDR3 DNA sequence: TGTGCCAGCAGTTTATGGCAGGGGGCGGGAAGCAATCAGCCCCAGCATTTT. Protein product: CASSLWQGAGSNQPQHF.

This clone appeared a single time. The CDR3 loop reads CASSWTGPSYEQYF. Here the CDR3 DNA reads TGCGCCAGCAGCTGGACAGGACCCTCCTACGAGCAGTACTTC. The chain carries TRBV5-1 and TRBJ2-7; 7 nucleotides line up with TRBD1. Trimming cost V 3 bases and J 0 bases; bases outside gene matches: 3. Germline CDR1 reads SGHRS; CDR2 reads YFSETQ. CDR3 size: 14 residues.

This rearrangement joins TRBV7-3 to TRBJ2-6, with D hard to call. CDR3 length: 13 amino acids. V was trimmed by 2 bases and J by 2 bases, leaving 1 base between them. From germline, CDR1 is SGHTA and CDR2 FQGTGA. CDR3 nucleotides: TGTGCCAGCAGCTTACCTGGGGCCAACGTCCTGACTTTC. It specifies CASSLPGANVLTF.

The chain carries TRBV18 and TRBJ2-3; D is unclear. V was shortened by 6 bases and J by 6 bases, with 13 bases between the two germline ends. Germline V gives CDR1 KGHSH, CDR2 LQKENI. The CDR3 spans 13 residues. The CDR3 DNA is TGTGCCAGCTCCCCCAACCTGAGGGATACGCAGTATTTT. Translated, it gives CASSPNLRDTQYF.

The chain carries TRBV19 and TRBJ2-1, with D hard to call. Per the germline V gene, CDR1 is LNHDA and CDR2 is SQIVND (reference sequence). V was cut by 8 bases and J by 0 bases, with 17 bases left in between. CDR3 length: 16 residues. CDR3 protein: CASRLETQSSYNEQFF. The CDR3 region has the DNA TGTGCCAGTCGCCTTGAGACACAAAGCTCCTACAATGAGCAGTTCTTC. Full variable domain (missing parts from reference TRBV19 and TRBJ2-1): DGGITQSPKYLFRKEGQNVTLSCEQNLNHDAMYWYRQDPGQGLRLIYYSQIVNDFQKGDIAEGYSVSREKKESFPLTVTSAQKNPTAFYLCASRLETQSSYNEQFFGPGTRLTVL.

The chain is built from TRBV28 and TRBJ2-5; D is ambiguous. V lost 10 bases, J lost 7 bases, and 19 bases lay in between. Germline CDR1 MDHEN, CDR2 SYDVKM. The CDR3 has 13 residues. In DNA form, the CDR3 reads TGTGCCACCCGTGATCCAGGCCCGGGGACCCAGTACTTC. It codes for CATRDPGPGTQYF.

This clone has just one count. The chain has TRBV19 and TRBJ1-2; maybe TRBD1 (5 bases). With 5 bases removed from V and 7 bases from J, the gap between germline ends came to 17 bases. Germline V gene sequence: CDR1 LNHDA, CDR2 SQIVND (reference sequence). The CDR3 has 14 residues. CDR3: CASSPNGGEGGYTF. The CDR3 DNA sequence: TGTGCCAGTAGTCCCAACGGGGGGGAAGGTGGCTACACCTTC.

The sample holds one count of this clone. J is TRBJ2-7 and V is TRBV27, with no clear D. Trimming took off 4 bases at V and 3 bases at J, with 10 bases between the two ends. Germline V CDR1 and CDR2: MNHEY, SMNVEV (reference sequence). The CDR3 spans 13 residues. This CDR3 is CASSYSLYYEQYF. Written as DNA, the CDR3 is TGTGCCAGCAGTTACTCTCTATACTACGAGCAGTACTTC.

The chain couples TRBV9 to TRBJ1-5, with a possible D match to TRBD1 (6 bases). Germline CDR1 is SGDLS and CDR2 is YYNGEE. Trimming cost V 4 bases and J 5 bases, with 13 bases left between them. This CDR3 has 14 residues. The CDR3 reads CASSLGDIDQPQHF. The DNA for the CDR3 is TGTGCCAGCAGCCTGGGGGACATTGATCAGCCCCAGCATTTT.